The subject of this entry is one T cell receptor (beta chain). The method was immunoSEQ multiplex PCR; TCRdb's version includes in-frame clones alone and lacks a portion of them. The data show around 300,000 clones, approximately 91% seen once. The CDR3 spans 15 residues. Per germline, CDR1 LNHDA and CDR2 SQIVND (reference sequence). With V trimmed by 7 bases and J by 4 bases, 6 bases remained unmatched. This specimen comes from a study of blood T cell repertoires in COVID-19. Input material: peripheral blood. The receptor was isolated from a woman aged 35 to 49 who had recovered from COVID-19. V is TRBV19 and J is TRBJ2-1; 11 bases match TRBD2. In DNA form, the CDR3 reads TGTGCCAGTACCACTAGCGGGAGCGGATACAATGAGCAGTTCTTC. Amino acid sequence: CASTTSGSGYNEQFF.